The 9 T cell receptor beta chains below come from one sample, sequenced in a study of blood T cell repertoires in COVID-19. Some clones are missing from TCRdb's copy, which holds only in-frame ones; the method was immunoSEQ multiplex PCR. This table has about 170,000 clones, roughly nine tenths appearing once. Input material: peripheral blood. The receptor set was obtained from a man in his forties or fifties with acute or convalescent COVID-19.

The genes are TRBV6-5 and TRBJ1-1; D ambiguous. There are 15 residues in the CDR3. V lost 0 bases, J lost 0 bases, and 8 bases lay in between. CDR1 and CDR2 from the germline V gene are MNHEY and SVGAGI. The CDR3 bases are TGTGCCAGCAGTTACTCCCGTAACATGAACACTGAAGCTTTCTTT. This gives the protein CASSYSRNMNTEAFF.

V is TRBV9 and J is TRBJ2-1; 9 bases are a match to TRBD2. With V trimmed by 0 bases and J by 2 bases, 6 bases remained unmatched. CDR3 size: 17 residues. CDR1 is SGDLS, CDR2 YYNGEE, per germline. For the CDR3, the DNA is TGTGCCAGCAGCGTAGCCACTAGCGGGCCAACCTACAATGAGCAGTTCTTC. Protein: CASSVATSGPTYNEQFF. Full variable domain (missing parts from reference TRBV9 and TRBJ2-1): DSGVTQTPKHLITATGQRVTLRCSPRSGDLSVYWYQQSLDQGLQFLIQYYNGEERAKGNILERFSAQQFPDLHSELNLSSLELGDSALYFCASSVATSGPTYNEQFFGPGTRLTVL.

The chain uses TRBV5-1 and TRBJ2-2; 9 bases map to TRBD1. Unmatched junction bases numbered 1, after V lost 0 bases and J lost 7 bases. The CDR3 covers 14 residues. From germline, CDR1 is SGHRS and CDR2 YFSETQ. CDR3 residues: CASSLGTGDGELFF. In nucleotides, the CDR3 is TGCGCCAGCAGCTTGGGGACAGGGGACGGGGAGCTGTTTTTT.

The DNA of the CDR3 is TGCGCCAGCAGCCCTAGGAAGGAAGGCGGGGAGCTGTTTTTT. The encoded protein is CASSPRKEGGELFF. This chain connects TRBV4-1 to TRBJ2-2; no definite D call. CDR1 and CDR2 from the germline V gene are MGHRA and YSYEKL. The length of the CDR3 is 14 residues. Trimming shortened V by 4 bases and J by 7 bases, and 13 bases separated the two germline ends.

The chain has TRBV28 and TRBJ2-2; 12 nucleotides align to TRBD2. V shed 0 bases, J shed 6 bases, and the junction held 2 bases outside the gene matches. The CDR3 covers 16 residues. Per the germline V gene, CDR1 is MDHEN and CDR2 is SYDVKM. This chain's CDR3 is CASSLWASGRAGELFF. As DNA, the CDR3 is TGTGCCAGCAGTTTATGGGCTAGCGGGAGGGCCGGGGAGCTGTTTTTT.

This chain connects TRBV27 to TRBJ2-5; TRBD2 agrees at 12 bases. CDR1 and CDR2 (germline): MNHEY, SMNVEV (reference sequence). The CDR3 sequence is 16 residues long. Trimming removed 2 bases from V and 7 bases from J; junction bases left unmatched: 8. In nucleotides, the CDR3 is TGTGCCAGCAGTTTAGTCGCTAGCGGGGGGGGCGTGACCCAGTACTTC. It yields the protein CASSLVASGGGVTQYF.

This chain links TRBV9 with TRBJ2-1, with TRBD2 matching 11 bases. V was pared by 4 bases and J by 5 bases, with 5 bases of the junction left unmatched. Per the germline V gene, CDR1 is SGDLS and CDR2 is YYNGEE. The CDR3 runs 15 residues. In DNA, the CDR3 is TGTGCCAGCAGCAGTAGCGGGAGGGACCACAATGAGCAGTTCTTC. Amino acids: CASSSSGRDHNEQFF.

This clone turned up a few times. The chain links TRBV27 to TRBJ2-1; TRBD2 aligns across 8 bases. With V trimmed by 5 bases and J by 6 bases, 9 bases remained unmatched. Germline loops: CDR1 MNHEY, CDR2 SMNVEV (reference sequence). The CDR3 covers 15 residues. The chain's CDR3 is CASSRGTRGRNEQFF. The CDR3 region has the DNA TGTGCCAGCAGTCGGGGGACTAGGGGACGCAATGAGCAGTTCTTC.

The chain is built from TRBV27 and TRBJ1-4, with 9 nucleotides matching TRBD1. Losses at the gene ends were 5 bases for V and 4 bases for J; bases not matched to a gene: 5. The germline V gene has CDR1 MNHEY and CDR2 SMNVEV (reference sequence). The length of the CDR3 is 15 residues. This chain's CDR3 is CASSPGQGGNEKLFF. The CDR3 coding sequence is TGTGCCAGCAGTCCGGGACAGGGAGGTAATGAAAAACTGTTTTTT.